The rows below give T cell receptor beta chains drawn from one sample of a study of cytomegalovirus exposure and HLA in healthy donors. Sequencing used immunoSEQ multiplex PCR; TCRdb keeps in-frame clones, though not all of them. The table records 100,000 to 150,000 clones, 81% of them present only once. Sequencing input: PBMCs. The receptors stem from a young man in good health and CMV-seronegative. The CDR3 runs from the conserved cysteine through the conserved F or W. Fields, in order: J gene, V gene, D gene, clone size, CDR3 DNA, CDR3 protein. The D gene is left open where the match is weak. Rows may omit the clone size; those that give it use once, few, many or a size class.

TRBJ2-5 TRBV7-2 NA NA TGTGCCAGCAGCCGCCCCCAGCAGGGCAGAGAGACCCAGTACTTC CASSRPQQGRETQYF
TRBJ2-1 TRBV27 TRBD2 NA TGTGCCAGCAGTCGGCGGGGGGGCGGAGAAGAGCAGTTCTTC CASSRRGGGEEQFF
TRBJ2-1 TRBV7-8 TRBD2 NA TGTGCCAGCAGCCCCGGGGGGGTAAGCTCCTACAATGAGCAGTTCTTC CASSPGGVSSYNEQFF
TRBJ2-5 TRBV2 NA NA TGTGCCAGCAGTGGCCCGGGTGGAGTTCTCGAGACCCAGTACTTC CASSGPGGVLETQYF
TRBJ2-3 TRBV6-5 NA once TGTGCCGCCACGGCGGGCGGAAGCACAGATACGCAGTATTTT CAATAGGSTDTQYF
TRBJ2-7 TRBV18 TRBD2 NA TGTGCCAGCGCTCTAGCGGGGGGTGCCTACGAGCAGTACTTC CASALAGGAYEQYF
TRBJ1-1 TRBV27 NA NA TGTGCCAGCAGATTACAGATCAACACTGAAGCTTTCTTT CASRLQINTEAFF
TRBJ2-1 TRBV29-1 NA NA TGCAGCGTCGCGGATTCCTACAATGAGCAGTTCTTC CSVADSYNEQFF
TRBJ1-2 TRBV7-9 TRBD1 few TGTTCCAGCAGCCTAGACGGGGGACAGGGGATTTATGGCTACACCTTC CSSSLDGGQGIYGYTF
TRBJ2-7 TRBV6-5 NA NA TGTGCCAGCACCCTGGGGGGAACCTACGAGCAGTACTTC CASTLGGTYEQYF
TRBJ1-2 TRBV27 NA NA TGTGCCAGCAGTTTATCCGGACTAGGGGGCTACACCTTC CASSLSGLGGYTF
TRBJ1-1 TRBV7-7 TRBD1 NA TGTGCCAGCAGCCGAGGGACAGACACTGAAGCTTTCTTT CASSRGTDTEAFF
TRBJ1-4 TRBV15 TRBD1 NA TGTGCCACCAGCAGATACAGGGGCAGAGCTAATGAAAAACTGTTTTTT CATSRYRGRANEKLFF
TRBJ2-2 TRBV29-1 TRBD1 NA TGCAGCGCGGACAGGGCCACCGGGGAGCTGTTTTTT CSADRATGELFF
TRBJ1-1 TRBV20-1 NA NA TGCAGTCCACTGGTGAACACTGAAGCTTTCTTT CSPLVNTEAFF
TRBJ1-1 TRBV5-5 NA NA TGTGCCAGCAGCTCACGGGATCGGGGTGTTCCTGAAGCTTTCTTT CASSSRDRGVPEAFF